A single TCR beta chain is shown here with its context. The table lists this clonotype with a few counts. Its antigen is still unknown. No much larger clone is present one base from it, and per-base qualities are unavailable. Library method: RT-PCR. The listed sequencing device is Illumina HiSeq 2500. TCRdb took the public reads, trimmed them with fastp at Q25, ran MiXCR for clone calling and kept in-frame beta chains. Rows with a matching CDR3 protein are joined into one entry that keeps the most common DNA and genes. For this sample there are about 480,000 distinct CDR3 sequences; roughly 25% appear just once. The ten largest account for around 1.8% of the sample. The CDR3, cysteine through phenylalanine, is 15 amino acids long. Only the CDR3 DNA is retained, 45 bases long and in frame from the first base. The V and J ends are trimmed by 2 bases and 10 bases, leaving 18 bases between them. The germline V gene (reference sequence) specifies DFQATT as CDR1 and SNEGSKA as CDR2.

The data were taken from a study of response to subunit inactivated influenza vaccine (dated by TCRdb to 2016 to 2018). With regard to the full study: To follow how T cells responded to a trivalent subunit inactivated influenza vaccine, the researchers relied on deep quantitative profiling of the T cell receptor repertoire. The investigation overall reported the following: The authors proposed that each seasonal influenza vaccination may bring in only a limited number of new T cells.

This receptor was taken from a man over 45 who received an inactivated influenza vaccine. Donor details come from another sample of the same person, matched by shared clones. Here the sequenced sample was CD4+ T cells sorted from PBMCs, taken approximately 5 days after vaccination. Recombination linked TRBV20-1 to TRBJ1-6; a weak D assignment points to TRBD1 (5 bases agree). The CDR3 amino acid sequence is: CSARSLAGEGSPLHF. The bases read TGCAGTGCTAGATCCCTTGCCGGGGAGGGGTCACCCCTCCACTTT.